The clone carrying this T cell receptor (beta chain) was picked up many times. Antigen: not known. The sample originates from a study of spatial heterogeneity in lung cancer. General study points: Ubiquitous expanded tumor TCRs showed up in blood more at resection than follow-up.

Every molecule of TCR cDNA had its own unique molecular identifier. TCRdb analysed the 5' RACE reads with MiXCR anew, one entry per CDR3 protein. The table has 85,000 to 100,000 distinct CDR3 sequences, approximately 12% seen once. The germline V and J ends were trimmed by 0 bases and 1 base, with 9 bases remaining between them. This CDR3 contains 15 residues. Germline V CDR1 and CDR2: KGHSH, LQKENI. Time point: sample taken at primary tumor resection. Researchers sequenced whole RNA taken from tumor, nontumor lung or frozen PBMC without sorting. The sequence came from a male donor with early-stage non-small cell lung cancer. V is TRBV18 and J is TRBJ2-5; a possible D gene is TRBD2 (6 bases). The sample here was PBMCs, taken at surgery. CDR3 coding DNA: TGTGCCAGCTCACCACCGCGGGGCCTCCAAGAGACCCAGTACTTC. Amino acid sequence: CASSPPRGLQETQYF.